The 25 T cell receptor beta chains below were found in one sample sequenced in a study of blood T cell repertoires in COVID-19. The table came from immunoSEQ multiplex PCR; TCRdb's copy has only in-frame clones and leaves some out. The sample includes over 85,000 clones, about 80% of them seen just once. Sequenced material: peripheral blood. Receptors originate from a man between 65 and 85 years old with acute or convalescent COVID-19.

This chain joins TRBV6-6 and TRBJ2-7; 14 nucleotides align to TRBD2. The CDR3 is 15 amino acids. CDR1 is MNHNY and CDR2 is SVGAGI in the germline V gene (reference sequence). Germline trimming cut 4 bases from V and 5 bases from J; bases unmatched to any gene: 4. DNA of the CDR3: TGTGCCAGCAGTTCCGGGACTAGCGGGAGCCACGAGCAGTACTTC. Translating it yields CASSSGTSGSHEQYF.

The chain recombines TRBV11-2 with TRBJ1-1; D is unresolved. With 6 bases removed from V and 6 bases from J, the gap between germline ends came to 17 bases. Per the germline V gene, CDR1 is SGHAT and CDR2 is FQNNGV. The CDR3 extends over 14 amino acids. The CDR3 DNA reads TGTGCCAGCAGGAGTGGCAGGCGAACCTCTGAAGCTTTCTTT. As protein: CASRSGRRTSEAFF.

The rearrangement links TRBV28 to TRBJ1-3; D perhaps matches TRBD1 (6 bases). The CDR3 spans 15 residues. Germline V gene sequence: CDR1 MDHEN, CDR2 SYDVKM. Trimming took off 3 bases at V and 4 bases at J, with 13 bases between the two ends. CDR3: CASSLAGASGNTIYF. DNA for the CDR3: TGTGCCAGCAGTTTGGCGGGGGCTTCAGGAAACACCATATATTTT.

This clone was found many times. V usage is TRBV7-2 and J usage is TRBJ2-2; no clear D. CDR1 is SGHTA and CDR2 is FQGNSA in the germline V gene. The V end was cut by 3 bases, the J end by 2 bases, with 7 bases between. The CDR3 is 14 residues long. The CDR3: CASSFGRNTGELFF. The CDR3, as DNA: TGTGCCAGCAGCTTTGGCAGAAACACCGGGGAGCTGTTTTTT.

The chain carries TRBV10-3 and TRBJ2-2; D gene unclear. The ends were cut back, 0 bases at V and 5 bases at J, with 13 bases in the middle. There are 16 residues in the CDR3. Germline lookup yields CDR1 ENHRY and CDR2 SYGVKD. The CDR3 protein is CAISESYGSRTGELFF. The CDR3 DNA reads TGTGCCATCAGTGAGTCGTATGGGTCGCGGACCGGGGAGCTGTTTTTT.

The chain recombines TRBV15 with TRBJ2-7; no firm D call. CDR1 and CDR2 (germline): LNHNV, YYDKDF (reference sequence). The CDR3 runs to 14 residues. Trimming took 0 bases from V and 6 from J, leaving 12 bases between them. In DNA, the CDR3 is TGTGCCACCAGCAGAGAGGTCCGGAGCCGCGAGCAGTACTTC. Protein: CATSREVRSREQYF.

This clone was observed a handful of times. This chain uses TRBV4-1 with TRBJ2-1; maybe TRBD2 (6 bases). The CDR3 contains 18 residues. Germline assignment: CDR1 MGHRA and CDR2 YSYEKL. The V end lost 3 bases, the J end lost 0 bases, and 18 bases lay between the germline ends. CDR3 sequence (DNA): TGCGCCAGCAGCCAGAGGGGCGGGGCCCCGAGCTCCTACAATGAGCAGTTCTTC. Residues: CASSQRGGAPSSYNEQFF.

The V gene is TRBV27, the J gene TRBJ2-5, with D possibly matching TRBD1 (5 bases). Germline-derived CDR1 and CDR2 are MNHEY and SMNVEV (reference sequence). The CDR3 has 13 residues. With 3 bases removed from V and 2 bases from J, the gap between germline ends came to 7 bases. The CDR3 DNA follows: TGTGCCAGCAGTTTCCGACAGCAAGAGACCCAGTACTTC. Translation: CASSFRQQETQYF.

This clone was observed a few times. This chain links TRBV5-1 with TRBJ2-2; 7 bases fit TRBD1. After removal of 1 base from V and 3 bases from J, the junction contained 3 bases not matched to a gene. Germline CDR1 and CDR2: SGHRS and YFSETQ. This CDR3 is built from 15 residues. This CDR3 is CASSLLTGDTGELFF. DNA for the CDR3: TGCGCCAGCAGCTTGCTTACAGGGGACACCGGGGAGCTGTTTTTT.

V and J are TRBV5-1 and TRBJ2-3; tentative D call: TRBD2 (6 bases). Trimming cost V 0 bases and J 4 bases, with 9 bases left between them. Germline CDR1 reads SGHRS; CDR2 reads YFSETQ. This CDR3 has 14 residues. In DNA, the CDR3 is TGCGCCAGCAGCTTGGCGGGAGCGTCAGATACGCAGTATTTT. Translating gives CASSLAGASDTQYF.

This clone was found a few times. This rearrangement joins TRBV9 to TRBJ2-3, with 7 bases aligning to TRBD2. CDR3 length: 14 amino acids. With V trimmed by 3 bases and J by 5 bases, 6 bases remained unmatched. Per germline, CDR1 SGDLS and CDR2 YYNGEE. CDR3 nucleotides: TGTGCCAGCAGCGGCGGACTAGGCGGAGATACGCAGTATTTT. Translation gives CASSGGLGGDTQYF.

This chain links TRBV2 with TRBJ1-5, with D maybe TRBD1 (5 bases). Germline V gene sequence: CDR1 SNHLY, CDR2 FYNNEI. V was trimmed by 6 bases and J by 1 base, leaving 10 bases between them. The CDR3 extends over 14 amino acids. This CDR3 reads CASRAGLSNQPQHF. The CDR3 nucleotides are TGTGCCAGCAGGGCAGGGTTGAGCAATCAGCCCCAGCATTTT.

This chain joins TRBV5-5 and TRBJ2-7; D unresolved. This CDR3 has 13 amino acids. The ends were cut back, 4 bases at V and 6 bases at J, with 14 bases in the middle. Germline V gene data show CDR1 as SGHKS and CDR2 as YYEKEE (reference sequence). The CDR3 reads CASSPQEPREQYF. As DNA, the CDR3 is TGTGCCAGCAGCCCTCAAGAGCCTCGCGAGCAGTACTTC. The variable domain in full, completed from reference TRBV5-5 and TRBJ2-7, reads DAGVTQSPTHLIKTRGQQVTLRCSPISGHKSVSWYQQVLGQGPQFIFQYYEKEERGRGNFPDRFSARQFPNYSSELNVNALLLGDSALYLCASSPQEPREQYFGPGTRLTVT.

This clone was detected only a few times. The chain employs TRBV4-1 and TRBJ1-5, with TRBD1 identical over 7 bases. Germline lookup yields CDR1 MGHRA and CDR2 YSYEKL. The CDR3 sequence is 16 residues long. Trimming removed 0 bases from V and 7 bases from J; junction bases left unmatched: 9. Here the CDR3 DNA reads TGCGCCAGCAGCCAAGATATCAGGCAGGGGGGCCAGCCCCAGCATTTT. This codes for CASSQDIRQGGQPQHF.

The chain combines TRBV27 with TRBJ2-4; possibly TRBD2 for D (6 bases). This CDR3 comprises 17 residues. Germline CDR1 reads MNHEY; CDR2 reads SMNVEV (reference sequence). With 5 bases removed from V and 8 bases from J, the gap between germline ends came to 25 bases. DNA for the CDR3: TGTGCCAGCAGTGGAGGAGGGGCGCTAGACGTAAGAGACATTCAGTACTTC. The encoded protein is CASSGGGALDVRDIQYF.

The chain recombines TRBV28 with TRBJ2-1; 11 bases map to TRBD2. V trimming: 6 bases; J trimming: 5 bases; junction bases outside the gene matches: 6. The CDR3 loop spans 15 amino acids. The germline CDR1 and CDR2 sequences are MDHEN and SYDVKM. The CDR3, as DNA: TGTGCCAGCAGGACACTAGCGGGAGACGACAATGAGCAGTTCTTC. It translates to CASRTLAGDDNEQFF. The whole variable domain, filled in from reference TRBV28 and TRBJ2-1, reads DVKVTQSSRYLVKRTGEKVFLECVQDMDHENMFWYRQDPGLGLRLIYFSYDVKMKEKGDIPEGYSVSREKKERFSLILESASTNQTSMYLCASRTLAGDDNEQFFGPGTRLTVL.

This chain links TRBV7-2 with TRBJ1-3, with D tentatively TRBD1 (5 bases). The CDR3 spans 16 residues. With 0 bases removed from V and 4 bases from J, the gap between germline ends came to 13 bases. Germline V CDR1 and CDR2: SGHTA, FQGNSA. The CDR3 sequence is CASSLAGLRAGNTIYF. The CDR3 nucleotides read TGTGCCAGCAGCTTAGCGGGGCTACGGGCGGGAAACACCATATATTTT.

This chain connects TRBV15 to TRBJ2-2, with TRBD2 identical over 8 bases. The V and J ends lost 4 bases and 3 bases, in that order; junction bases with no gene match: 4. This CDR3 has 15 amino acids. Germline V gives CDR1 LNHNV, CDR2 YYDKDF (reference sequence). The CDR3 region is CATSIGLADTGELFF. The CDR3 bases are TGTGCCACCAGCATCGGACTAGCCGACACCGGGGAGCTGTTTTTT.

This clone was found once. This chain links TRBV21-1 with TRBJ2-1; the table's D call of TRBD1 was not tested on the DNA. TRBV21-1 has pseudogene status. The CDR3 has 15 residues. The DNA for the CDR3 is TGTGCCAGCAGCACGAACCGGGACAGGAGGAATGAGCAGTTCTTC. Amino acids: CASSTNRDRRNEQFF.

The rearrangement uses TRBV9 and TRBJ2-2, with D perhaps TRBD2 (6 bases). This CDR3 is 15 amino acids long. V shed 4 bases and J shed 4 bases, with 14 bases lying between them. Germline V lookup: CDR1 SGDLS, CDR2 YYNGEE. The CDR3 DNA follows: TGTGCCAGCAGCCCCAGGAGGGGTGGCACCGGGGAGCTGTTTTTT. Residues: CASSPRRGGTGELFF.

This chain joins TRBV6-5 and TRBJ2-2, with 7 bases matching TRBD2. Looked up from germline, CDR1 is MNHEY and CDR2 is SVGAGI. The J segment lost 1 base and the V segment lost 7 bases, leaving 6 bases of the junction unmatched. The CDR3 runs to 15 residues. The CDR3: CASNPGGMNTGELFF. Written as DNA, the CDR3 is TGTGCCAGCAACCCGGGAGGTATGAACACCGGGGAGCTGTTTTTT.

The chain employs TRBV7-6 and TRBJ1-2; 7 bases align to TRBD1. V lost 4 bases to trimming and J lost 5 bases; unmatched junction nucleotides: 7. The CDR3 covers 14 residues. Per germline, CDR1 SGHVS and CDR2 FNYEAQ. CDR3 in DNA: TGTGCCAGCAGCTCCTTGACAGGGAGGTATGGCTACACCTTC. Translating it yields CASSSLTGRYGYTF.

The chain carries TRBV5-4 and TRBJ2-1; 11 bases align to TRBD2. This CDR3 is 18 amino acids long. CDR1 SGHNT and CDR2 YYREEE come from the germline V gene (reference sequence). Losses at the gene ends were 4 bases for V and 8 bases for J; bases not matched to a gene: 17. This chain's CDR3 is CASSHARTSGSESHEQFF. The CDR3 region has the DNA TGTGCCAGCAGCCACGCCCGAACTAGCGGGAGTGAATCCCATGAGCAGTTCTTC.

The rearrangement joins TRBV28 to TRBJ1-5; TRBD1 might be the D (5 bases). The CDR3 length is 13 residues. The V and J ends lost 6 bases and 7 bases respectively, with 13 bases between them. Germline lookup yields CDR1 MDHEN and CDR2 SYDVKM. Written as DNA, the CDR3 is TGTGCCAGCAGGCGGGACGGCCACCAGCCCCAGCATTTT. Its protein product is CASRRDGHQPQHF.

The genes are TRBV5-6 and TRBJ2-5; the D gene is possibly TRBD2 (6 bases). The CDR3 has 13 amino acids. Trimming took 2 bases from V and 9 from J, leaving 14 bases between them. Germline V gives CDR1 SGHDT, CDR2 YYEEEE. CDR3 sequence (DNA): TGTGCCAGCAGCTTAAGATGTTGGGAGGCCCAGTACTTC. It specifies CASSLRCWEAQYF. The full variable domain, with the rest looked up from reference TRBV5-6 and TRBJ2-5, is DAGVTQSPTHLIKTRGQQVTLRCSPKSGHDTVSWYQQALGQGPQFIFQYYEEEERQRGNFPDRFSGHQFPNYSSELNVNALLLGDSALYLCASSLRCWEAQYFGPGTRLLVL.